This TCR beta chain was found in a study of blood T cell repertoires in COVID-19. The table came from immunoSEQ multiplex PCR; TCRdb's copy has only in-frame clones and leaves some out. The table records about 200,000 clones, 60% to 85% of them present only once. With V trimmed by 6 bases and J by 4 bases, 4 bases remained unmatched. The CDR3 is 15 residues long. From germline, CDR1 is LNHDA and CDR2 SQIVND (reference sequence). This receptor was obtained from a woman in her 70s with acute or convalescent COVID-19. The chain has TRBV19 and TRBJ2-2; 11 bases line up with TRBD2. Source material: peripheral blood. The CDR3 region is CASRLTSGSTGELFF. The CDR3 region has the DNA TGTGCCAGTAGGCTAACTAGCGGGAGCACCGGGGAGCTGTTTTTT.